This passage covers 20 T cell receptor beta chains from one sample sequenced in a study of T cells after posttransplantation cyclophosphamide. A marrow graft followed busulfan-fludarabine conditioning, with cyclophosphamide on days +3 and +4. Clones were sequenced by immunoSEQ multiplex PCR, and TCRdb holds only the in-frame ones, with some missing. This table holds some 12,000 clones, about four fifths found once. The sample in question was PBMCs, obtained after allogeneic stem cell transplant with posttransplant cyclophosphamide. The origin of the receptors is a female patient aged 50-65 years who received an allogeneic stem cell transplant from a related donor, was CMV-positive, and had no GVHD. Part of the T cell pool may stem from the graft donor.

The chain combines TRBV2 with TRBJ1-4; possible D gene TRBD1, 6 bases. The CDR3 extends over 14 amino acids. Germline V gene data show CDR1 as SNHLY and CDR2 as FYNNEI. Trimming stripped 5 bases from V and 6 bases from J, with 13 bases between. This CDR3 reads CASSRDTAYEKLFF. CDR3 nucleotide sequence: TGTGCCAGCAGTAGGGACACCGCCTATGAAAAACTGTTTTTT.

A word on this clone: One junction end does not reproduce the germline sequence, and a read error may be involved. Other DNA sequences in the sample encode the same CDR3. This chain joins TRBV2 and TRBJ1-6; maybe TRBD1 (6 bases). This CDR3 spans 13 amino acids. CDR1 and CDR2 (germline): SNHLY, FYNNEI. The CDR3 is CAGSGEVNSPLHF. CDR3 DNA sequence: TGTGCCGGATCAGGGGAAGTTAATTCTCCCCTCCACTTT. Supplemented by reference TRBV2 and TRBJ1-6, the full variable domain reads EPEVTQTPSHQVTQMGQEVILRCVPISNHLYFYWYRQILGQKVEFLVSFYNNEISEKSEIFDDQFSVERPDGSNFTLKIRSTKLEDSAMYFCAGSGEVNSPLHFGNGTRLTVT.

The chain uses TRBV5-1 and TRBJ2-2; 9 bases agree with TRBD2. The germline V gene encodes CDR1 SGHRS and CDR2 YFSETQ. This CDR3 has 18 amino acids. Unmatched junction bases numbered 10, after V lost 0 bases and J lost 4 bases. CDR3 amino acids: CASSLVERGAGGTGELFF. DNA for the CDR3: TGCGCCAGCAGCTTGGTTGAGCGGGGGGCTGGCGGCACCGGGGAGCTGTTTTTT.

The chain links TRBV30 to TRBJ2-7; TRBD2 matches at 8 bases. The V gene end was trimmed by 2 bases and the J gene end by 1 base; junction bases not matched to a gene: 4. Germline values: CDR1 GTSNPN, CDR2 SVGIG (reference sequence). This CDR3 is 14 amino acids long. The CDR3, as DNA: TGTGCCTGGAGTCCGGGGGGGGCATCCTACGAGCAGTACTTC. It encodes CAWSPGGASYEQYF.

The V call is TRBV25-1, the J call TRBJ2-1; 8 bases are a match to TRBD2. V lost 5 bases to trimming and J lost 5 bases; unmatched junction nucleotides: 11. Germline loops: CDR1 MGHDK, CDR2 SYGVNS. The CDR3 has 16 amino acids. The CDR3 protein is CASSHLFSGEDNEQFF. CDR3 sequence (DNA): TGTGCCAGCAGTCACCTTTTTAGCGGGGAGGACAATGAGCAGTTCTTC.

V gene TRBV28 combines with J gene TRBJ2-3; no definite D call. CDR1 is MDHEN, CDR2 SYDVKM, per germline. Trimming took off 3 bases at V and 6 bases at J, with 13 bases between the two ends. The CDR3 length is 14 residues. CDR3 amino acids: CASSFEPNADTQYF. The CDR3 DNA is TGTGCCAGCAGTTTCGAGCCCAACGCGGATACGCAGTATTTT.

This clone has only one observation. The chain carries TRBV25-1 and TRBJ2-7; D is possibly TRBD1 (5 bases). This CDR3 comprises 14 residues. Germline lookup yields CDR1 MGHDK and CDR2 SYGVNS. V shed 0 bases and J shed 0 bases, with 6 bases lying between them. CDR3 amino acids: CASSEYDSSYEQYF. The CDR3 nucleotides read TGTGCCAGCAGTGAATACGACAGCTCCTACGAGCAGTACTTC.

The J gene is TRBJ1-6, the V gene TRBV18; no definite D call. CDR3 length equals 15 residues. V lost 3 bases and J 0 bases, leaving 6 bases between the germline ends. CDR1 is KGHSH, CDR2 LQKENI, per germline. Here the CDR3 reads CASSPESSYNSPLHF. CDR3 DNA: TGTGCCAGCTCACCGGAGAGCTCCTATAATTCACCCCTCCACTTT.

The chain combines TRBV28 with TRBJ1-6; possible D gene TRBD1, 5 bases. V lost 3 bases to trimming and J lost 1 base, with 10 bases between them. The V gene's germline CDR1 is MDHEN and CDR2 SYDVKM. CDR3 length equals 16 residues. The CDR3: CASSFPGDSYNSPLHF. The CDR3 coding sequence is TGTGCCAGCAGTTTCCCGGGGGATTCCTATAATTCACCCCTCCACTTT.

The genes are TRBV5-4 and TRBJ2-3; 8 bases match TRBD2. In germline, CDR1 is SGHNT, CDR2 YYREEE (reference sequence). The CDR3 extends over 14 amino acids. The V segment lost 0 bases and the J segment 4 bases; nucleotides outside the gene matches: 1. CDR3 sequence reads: CASSLVLAADTQYF. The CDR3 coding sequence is TGTGCCAGCAGCTTGGTACTAGCGGCAGATACGCAGTATTTT.

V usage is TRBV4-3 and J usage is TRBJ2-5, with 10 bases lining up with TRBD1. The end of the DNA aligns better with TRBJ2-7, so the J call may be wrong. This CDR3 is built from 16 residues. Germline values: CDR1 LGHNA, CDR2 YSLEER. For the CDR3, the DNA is TGCGCCAGCAGCCAATCTGGGACAGGGGAGACATACGAGCAGTACTTC. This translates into CASSQSGTGETYEQYF.

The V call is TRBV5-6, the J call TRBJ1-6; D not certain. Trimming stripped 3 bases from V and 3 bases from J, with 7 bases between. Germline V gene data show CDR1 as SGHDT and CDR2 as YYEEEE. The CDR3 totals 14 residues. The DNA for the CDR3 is TGTGCCAGCAGCTCGGCGGACTATAATTCACCCCTCCACTTT. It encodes CASSSADYNSPLHF.

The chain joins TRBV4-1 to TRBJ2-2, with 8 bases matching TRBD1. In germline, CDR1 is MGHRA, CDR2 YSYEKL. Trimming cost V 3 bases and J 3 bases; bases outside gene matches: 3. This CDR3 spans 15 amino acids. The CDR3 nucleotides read TGCGCCAGCAGCCAGAGGGGACAGGACACCGGGGAGCTGTTTTTT. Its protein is CASSQRGQDTGELFF.

The CDR3 DNA reads TGTGCCAGCAGCGGGACTAGCGGGAGCACAGATACGCAGTATTTT. Its protein is CASSGTSGSTDTQYF. The chain uses TRBV7-9 and TRBJ2-3; 12 bases align to TRBD2. Germline V gives CDR1 SEHNR, CDR2 FQNEAQ (reference sequence). Losses at the gene ends were 5 bases for V and 0 bases for J; bases not matched to a gene: 0. The CDR3 has 15 residues. The whole variable domain, filled in from reference TRBV7-9 and TRBJ2-3, reads DTGVSQNPRHKITKRGQNVTFRCDPISEHNRLYWYRQTLGQGPEFLTYFQNEAQLEKSRLLSDRFSAERPKGSFSTLEIQRTEQGDSAMYLCASSGTSGSTDTQYFGPGTRLTVL.

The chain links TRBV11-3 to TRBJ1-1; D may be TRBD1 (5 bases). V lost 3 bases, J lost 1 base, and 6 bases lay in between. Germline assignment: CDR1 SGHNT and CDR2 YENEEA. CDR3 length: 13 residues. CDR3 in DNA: TGTGCCAGCAGCTTGGGGGGGAACACTGAAGCTTTCTTT. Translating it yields CASSLGGNTEAFF. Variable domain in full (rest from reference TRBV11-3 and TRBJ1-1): EAGVVQSPRYKIIEKKQPVAFWCNPISGHNTLYWYLQNLGQGPELLIRYENEEAVDDSQLPKDRFSAERLKGVDSTLKIQPAELGDSAVYLCASSLGGNTEAFFGQGTRLTVV.

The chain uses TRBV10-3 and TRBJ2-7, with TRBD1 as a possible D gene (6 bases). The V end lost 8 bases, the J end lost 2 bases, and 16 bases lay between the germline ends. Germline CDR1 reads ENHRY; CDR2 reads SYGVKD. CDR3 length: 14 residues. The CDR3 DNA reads TGTGCCATCTCAGTGGCTGAGGGGGCCTACGAGCAGTACTTC. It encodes CAISVAEGAYEQYF.

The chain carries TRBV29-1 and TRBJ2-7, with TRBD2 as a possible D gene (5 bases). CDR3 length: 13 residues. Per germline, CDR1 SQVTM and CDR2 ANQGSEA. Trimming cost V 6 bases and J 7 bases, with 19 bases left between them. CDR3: CSVTGGLGEEQYF. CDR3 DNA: TGCAGCGTCACGGGCGGACTCGGGGAAGAGCAGTACTTC.

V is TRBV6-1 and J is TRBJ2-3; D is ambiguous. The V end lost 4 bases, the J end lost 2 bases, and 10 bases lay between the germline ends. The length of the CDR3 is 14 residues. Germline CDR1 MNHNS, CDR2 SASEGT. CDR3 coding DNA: TGTGCCAGCAGTGCCCCAGGTATCACAGATACGCAGTATTTT. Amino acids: CASSAPGITDTQYF.

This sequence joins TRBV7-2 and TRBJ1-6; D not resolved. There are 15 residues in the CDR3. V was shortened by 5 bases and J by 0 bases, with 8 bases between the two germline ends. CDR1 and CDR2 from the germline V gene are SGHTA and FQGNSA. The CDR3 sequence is CASSPSSSYNSPLHF. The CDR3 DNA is TGTGCCAGCAGCCCATCCAGCTCCTATAATTCACCCCTCCACTTT.

The CDR3 DNA follows: TGTGCCAGTATGTCCCGGGACAGGGTTTGGTTGGGTTTGCAGTACTTC. This gives the protein CASMSRDRVWLGLQYF. The chain uses TRBV28 and TRBJ2-7; 9 bases align to TRBD1. The CDR3 has 16 amino acids. The V gene end was trimmed by 9 bases and the J gene end by 9 bases; junction bases not matched to a gene: 21. CDR1 is MDHEN, CDR2 SYDVKM, per germline.